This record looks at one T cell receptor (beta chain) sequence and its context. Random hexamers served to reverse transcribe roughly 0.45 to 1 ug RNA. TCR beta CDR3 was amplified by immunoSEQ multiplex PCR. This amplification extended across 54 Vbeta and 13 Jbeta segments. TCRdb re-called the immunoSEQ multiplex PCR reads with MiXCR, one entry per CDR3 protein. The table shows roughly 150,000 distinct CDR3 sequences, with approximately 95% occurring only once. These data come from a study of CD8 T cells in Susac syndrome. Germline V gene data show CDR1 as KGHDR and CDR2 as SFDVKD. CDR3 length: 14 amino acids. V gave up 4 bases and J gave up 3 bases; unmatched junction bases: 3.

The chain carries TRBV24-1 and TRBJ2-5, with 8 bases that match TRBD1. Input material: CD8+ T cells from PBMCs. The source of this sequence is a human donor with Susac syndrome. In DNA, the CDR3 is TGTGCCACCAGTGACCTGACAGGGGAAGAGACCCAGTACTTC. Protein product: CATSDLTGEETQYF.